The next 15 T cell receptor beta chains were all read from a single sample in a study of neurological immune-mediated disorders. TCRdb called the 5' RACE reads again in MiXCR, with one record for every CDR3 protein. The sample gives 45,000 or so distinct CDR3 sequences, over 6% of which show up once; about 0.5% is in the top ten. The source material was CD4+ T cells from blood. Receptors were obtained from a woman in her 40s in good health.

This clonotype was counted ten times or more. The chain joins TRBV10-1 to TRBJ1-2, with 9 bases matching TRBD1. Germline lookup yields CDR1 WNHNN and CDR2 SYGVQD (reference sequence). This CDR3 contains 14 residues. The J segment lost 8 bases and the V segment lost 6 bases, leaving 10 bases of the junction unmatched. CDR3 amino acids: CASSAGTGSGGYTF. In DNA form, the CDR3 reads TGCGCCAGCAGCGCCGGGACAGGGAGTGGAGGCTACACCTTC.

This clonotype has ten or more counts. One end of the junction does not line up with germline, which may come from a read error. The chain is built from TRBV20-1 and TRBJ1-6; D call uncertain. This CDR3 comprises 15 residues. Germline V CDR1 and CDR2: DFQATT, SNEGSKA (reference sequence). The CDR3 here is CSARVANSNNSPLHF. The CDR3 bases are TGCAGTGCTAGAGTAGCGAACTCCAATAATTCACCCCTCCACTTT.

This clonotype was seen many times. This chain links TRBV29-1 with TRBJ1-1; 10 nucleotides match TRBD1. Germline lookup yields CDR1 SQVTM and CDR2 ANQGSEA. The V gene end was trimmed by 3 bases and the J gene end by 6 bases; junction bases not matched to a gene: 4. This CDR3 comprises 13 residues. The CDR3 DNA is TGCAGCGTTGAGTCCGGGACAGGGGCTGAAGCTTTCTTT. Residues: CSVESGTGAEAFF.

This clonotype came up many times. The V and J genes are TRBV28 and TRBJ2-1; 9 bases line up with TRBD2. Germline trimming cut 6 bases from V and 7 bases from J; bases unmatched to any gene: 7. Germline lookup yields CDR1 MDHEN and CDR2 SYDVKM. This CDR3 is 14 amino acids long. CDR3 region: CASSRSGSANEQFF. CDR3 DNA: TGTGCCAGCAGCCGTAGCGGGAGCGCAAATGAGCAGTTCTTC.

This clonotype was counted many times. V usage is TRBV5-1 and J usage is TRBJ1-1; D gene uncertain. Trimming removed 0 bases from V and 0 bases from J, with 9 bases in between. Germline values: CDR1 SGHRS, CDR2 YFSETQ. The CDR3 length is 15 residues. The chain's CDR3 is CASSLGLGMNTEAFF. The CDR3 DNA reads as TGCGCCAGCAGCTTGGGCCTGGGAATGAACACTGAAGCTTTCTTT.

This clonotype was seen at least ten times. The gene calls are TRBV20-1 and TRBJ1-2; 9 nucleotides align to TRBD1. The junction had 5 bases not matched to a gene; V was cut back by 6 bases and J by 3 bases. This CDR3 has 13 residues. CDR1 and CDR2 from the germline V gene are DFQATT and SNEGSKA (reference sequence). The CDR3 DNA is TGCAGTGCAAGACAGGGGGGGGACTATGGCTACACCTTC. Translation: CSARQGGDYGYTF.

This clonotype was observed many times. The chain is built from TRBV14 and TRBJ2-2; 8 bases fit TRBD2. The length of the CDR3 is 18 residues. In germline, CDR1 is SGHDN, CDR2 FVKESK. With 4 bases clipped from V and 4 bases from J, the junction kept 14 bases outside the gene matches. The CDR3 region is CASSRRGLVADSTGELFF. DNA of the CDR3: TGTGCCAGCAGCCGGAGGGGACTAGTTGCGGATTCCACCGGGGAGCTGTTTTTT. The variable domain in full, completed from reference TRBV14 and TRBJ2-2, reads EAGVTQFPSHSVIEKGQTVTLRCDPISGHDNLYWYRRVMGKEIKFLLHFVKESKQDESGMPNNRFLAERTGGTYSTLKVQPAELEDSGVYFCASSRRGLVADSTGELFFGEGSRLTVL.

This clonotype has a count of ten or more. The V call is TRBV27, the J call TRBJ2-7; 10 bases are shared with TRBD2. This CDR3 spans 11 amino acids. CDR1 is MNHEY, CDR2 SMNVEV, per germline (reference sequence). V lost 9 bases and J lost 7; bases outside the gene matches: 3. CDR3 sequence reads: CASSGGLEQYF. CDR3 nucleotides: TGTGCCAGTAGCGGGGGGCTGGAGCAGTACTTC.

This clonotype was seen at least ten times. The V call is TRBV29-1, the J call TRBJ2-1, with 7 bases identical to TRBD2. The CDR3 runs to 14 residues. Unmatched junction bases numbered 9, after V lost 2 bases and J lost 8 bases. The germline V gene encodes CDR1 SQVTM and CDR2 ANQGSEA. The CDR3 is CSVEMRESADEQFF. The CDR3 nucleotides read TGCAGCGTTGAAATGCGGGAGTCGGCGGATGAGCAGTTCTTC.

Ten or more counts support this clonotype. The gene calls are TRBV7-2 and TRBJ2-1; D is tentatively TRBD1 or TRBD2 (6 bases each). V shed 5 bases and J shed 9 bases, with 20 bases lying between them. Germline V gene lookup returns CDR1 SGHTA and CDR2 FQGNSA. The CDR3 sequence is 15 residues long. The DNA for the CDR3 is TGTGCCAGCAGCCTCTCTCCCGGGGGCAGGGGTGAGCAGTTCTTC. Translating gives CASSLSPGGRGEQFF.

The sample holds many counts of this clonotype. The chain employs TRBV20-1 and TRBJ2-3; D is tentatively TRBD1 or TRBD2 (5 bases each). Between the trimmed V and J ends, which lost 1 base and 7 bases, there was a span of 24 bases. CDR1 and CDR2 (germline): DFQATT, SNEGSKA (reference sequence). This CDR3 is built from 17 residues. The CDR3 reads CSARGGFSGTIENTQYF. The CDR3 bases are TGCAGTGCTAGAGGGGGGTTTTCAGGGACGATCGAGAATACGCAGTATTTT.

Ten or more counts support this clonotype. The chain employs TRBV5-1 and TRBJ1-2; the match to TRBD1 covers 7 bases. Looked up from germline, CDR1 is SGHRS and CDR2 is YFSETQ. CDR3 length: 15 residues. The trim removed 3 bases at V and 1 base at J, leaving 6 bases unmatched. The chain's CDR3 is CASSSGQLINYGYTF. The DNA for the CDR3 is TGCGCCAGCAGCTCGGGACAGCTAATTAACTATGGCTACACCTTC.

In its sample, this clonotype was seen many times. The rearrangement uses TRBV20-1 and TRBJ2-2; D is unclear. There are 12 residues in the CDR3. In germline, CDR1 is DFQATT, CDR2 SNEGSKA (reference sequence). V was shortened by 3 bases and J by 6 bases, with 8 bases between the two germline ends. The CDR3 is CSASVQAGELFF. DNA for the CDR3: TGCAGTGCTAGCGTTCAGGCCGGGGAGCTGTTTTTT.

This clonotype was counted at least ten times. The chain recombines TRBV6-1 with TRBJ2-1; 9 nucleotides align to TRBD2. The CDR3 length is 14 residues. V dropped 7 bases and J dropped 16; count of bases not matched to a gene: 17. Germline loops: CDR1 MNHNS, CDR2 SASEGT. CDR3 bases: TGTGCCAGCAAATTCGATGCGATTAGCGGGAGAAGCTTCTTC. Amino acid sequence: CASKFDAISGRSFF.

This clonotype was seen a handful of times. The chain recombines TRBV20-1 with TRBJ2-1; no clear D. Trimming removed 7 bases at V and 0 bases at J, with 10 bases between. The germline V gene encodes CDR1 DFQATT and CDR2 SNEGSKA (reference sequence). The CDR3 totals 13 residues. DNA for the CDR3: TGCAGTGTCACACTTAACTCCTACAATGAGCAGTTCTTC. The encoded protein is CSVTLNSYNEQFF.